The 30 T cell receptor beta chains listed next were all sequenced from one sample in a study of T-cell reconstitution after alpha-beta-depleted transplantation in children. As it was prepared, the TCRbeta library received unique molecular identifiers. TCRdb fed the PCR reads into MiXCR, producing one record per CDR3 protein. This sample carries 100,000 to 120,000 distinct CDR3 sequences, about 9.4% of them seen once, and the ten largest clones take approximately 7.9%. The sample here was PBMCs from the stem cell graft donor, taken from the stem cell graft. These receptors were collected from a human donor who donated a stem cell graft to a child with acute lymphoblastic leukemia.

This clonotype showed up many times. The CDR3 here is CASSPRGNNQPQHF. The CDR3 region has the DNA TGTGCCAGCAGCCCCCGGGGTAACAATCAGCCCCAGCATTTT. V is TRBV7-9 and J is TRBJ1-5; D is undetermined. CDR1 SEHNR and CDR2 FQNEAQ come from the germline V gene (reference sequence). Trimming cost V 5 bases and J 3 bases, with 11 bases left between them. This CDR3 spans 14 amino acids.

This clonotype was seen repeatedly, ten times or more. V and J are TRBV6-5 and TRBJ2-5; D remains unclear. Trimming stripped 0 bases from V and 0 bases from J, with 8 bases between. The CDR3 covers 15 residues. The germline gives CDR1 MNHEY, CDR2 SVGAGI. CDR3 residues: CASSYSVSDQETQYF. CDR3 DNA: TGTGCCAGCAGTTACTCGGTGTCAGACCAAGAGACCCAGTACTTC.

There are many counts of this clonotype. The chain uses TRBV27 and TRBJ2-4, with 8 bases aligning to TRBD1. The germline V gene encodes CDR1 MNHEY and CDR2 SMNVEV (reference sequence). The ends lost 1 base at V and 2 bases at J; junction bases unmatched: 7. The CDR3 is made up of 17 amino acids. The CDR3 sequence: CASSLYHGQGTKNIQYF. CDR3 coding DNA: TGTGCCAGCAGTTTATACCACGGACAGGGCACCAAAAACATTCAGTACTTC.

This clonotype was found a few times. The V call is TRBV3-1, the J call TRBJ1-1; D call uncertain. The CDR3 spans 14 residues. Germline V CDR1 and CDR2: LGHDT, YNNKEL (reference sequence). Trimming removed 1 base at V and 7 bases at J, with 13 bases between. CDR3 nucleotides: TGTGCCAGCAGCCAAGGTGCAAAAGGGATTGAAGCTTTCTTT. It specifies CASSQGAKGIEAFF.

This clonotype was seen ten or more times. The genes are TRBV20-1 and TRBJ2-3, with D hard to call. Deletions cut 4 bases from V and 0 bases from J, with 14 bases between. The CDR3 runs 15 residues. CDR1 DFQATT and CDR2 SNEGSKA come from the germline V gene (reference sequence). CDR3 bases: TGCAGTGCTACACGAGCTGAAGAGAGCACAGATACGCAGTATTTT. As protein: CSATRAEESTDTQYF.

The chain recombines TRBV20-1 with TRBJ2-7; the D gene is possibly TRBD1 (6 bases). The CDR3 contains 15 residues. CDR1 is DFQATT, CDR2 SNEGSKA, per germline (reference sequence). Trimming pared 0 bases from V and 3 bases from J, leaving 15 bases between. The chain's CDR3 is CSAREQGRGHYEQYF. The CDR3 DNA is TGCAGTGCTAGAGAACAGGGCCGGGGCCACTACGAGCAGTACTTC.

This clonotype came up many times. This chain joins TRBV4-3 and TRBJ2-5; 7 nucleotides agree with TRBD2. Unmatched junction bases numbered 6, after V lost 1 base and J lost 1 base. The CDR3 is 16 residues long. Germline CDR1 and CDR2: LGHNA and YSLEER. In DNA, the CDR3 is TGCGCCAGCAGCCAAGGTAGCTGGGGGGGCCAAGAGACCCAGTACTTC. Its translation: CASSQGSWGGQETQYF.

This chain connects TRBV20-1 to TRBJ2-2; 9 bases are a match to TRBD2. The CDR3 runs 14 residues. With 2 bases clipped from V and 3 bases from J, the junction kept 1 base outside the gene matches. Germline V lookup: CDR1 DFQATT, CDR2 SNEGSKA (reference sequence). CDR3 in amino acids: CSARSGGHTGELFF. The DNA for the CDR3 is TGCAGTGCTAGAAGCGGGGGGCACACCGGGGAGCTGTTTTTT.

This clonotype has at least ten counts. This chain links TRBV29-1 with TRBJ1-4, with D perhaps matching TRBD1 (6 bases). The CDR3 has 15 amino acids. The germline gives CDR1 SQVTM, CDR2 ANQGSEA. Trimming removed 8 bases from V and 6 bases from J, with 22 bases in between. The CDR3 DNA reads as TGCAGCATTCTTCCCCACGGGGGGCGCGATGAAAAACTGTTTTTT. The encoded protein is CSILPHGGRDEKLFF.

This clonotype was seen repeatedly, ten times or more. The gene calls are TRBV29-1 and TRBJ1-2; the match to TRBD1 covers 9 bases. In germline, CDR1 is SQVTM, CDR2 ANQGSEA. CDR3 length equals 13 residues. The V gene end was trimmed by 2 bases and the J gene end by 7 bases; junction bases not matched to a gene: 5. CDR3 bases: TGCAGCGTTGAAAACAGGGGGCCCGGTGGCTACACCTTC. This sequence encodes CSVENRGPGGYTF.

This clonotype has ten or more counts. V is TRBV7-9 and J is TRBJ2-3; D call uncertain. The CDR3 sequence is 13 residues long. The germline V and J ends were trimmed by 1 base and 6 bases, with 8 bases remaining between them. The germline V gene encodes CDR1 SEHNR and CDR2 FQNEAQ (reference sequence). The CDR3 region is CASSLDGGDTQYF. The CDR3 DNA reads TGTGCCAGCAGCTTAGACGGTGGCGATACGCAGTATTTT.

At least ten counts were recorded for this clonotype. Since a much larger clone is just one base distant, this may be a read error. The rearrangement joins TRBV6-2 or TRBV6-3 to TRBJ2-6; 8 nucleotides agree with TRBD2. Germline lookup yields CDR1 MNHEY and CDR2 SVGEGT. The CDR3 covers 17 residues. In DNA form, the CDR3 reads TGTGCCAGCAGTTACCGTGCAGCGGGAGTTGGGGCCAACGGCCTGACTTTC. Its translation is CASSYRAAGVGANGLTF.

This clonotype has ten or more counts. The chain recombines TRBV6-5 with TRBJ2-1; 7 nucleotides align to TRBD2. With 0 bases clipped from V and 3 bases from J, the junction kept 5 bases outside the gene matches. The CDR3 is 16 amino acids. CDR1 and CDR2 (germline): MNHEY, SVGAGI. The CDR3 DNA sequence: TGTGCCAGCAGTTACTCAGGACTAGAAGTCTACAATGAGCAGTTCTTC. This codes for CASSYSGLEVYNEQFF.

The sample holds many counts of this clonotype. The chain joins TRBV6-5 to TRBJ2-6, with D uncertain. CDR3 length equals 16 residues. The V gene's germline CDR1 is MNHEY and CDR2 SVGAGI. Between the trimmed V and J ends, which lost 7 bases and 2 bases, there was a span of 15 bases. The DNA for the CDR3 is TGTGCCAGCACCGAGAGAGGTGGAACTGGGGCCAACGTCCTGACTTTC. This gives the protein CASTERGGTGANVLTF.

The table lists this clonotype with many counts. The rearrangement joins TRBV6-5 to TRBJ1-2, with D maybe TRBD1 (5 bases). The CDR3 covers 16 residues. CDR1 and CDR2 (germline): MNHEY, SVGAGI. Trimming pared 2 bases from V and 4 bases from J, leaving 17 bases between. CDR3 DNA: TGTGCCAGCAGTTACCGCGAGGGCGGAGGGGCCTATGGCTACACCTTC. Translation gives CASSYREGGGAYGYTF.

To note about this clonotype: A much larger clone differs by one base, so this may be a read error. The CDR3 sequence is CSSSLVGGLTGELFF. The CDR3 nucleotides are TGTTCCAGCAGTTTAGTGGGGGGGCTGACCGGGGAGCTGTTTTTT. V usage is TRBV12-3 or TRBV12-4 and J usage is TRBJ2-2; tentative D call: TRBD2 (7 bases). The CDR3 runs to 15 residues.

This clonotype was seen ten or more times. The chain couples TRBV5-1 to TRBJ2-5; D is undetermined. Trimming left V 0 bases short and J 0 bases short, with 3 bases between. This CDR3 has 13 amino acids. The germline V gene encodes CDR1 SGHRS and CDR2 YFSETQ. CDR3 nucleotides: TGCGCCAGCAGCTTGGAGTACCAAGAGACCCAGTACTTC. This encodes CASSLEYQETQYF.

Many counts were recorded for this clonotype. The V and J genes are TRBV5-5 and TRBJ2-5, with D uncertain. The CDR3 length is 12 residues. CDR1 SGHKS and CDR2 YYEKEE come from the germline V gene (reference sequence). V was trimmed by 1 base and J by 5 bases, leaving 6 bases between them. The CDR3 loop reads CASSLKVETQYF. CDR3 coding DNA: TGTGCCAGCAGCTTGAAGGTGGAGACCCAGTACTTC.

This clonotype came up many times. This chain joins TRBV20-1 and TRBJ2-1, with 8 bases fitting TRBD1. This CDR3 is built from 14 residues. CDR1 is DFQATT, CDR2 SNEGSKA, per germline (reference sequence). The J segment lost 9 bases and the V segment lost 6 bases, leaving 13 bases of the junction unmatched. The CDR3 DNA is TGCAGTGCGACTGGACAGGGCCAGAGGAGTGAGCAGTTCTTC. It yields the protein CSATGQGQRSEQFF.

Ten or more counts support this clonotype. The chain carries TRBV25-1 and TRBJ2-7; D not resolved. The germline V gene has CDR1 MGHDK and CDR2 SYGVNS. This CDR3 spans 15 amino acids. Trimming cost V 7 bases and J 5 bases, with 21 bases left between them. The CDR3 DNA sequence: TGTGCCAGCACCCCCACGGTCTGGGGTTCGGACGAGCAGTACTTC. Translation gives CASTPTVWGSDEQYF.

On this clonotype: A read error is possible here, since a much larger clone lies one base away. The chain's CDR3 is CASGLAGLAGQETQYF. In DNA, the CDR3 is TGTGCCAGCGGCTTAGCAGGTCTAGCCGGTCAAGAGACCCAGTACTTC. The chain joins TRBV7-9 to TRBJ2-5; D is perhaps TRBD2 (5 bases). The CDR3 loop spans 16 amino acids. CDR1 SEHNR and CDR2 FQNEAQ come from the germline V gene (reference sequence).

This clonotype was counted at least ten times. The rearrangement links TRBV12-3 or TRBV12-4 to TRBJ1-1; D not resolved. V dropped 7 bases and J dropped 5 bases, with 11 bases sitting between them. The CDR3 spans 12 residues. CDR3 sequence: CASTSGGTEAFF. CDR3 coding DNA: TGTGCCAGCACGTCCGGTGGAACTGAAGCTTTCTTT.

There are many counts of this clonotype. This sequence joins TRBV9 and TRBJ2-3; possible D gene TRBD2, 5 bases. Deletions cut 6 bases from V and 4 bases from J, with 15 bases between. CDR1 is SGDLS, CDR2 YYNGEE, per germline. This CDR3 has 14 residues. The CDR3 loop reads CASNPTGKADTQYF. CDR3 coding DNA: TGTGCCAGCAATCCAACCGGGAAGGCAGATACGCAGTATTTT.

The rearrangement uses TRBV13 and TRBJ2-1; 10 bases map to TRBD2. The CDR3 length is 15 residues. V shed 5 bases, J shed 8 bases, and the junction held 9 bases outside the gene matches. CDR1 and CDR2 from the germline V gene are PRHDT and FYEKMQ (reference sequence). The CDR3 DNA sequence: TGTGCCAGCAGCCGTTCAGCGGGAGGGCCCGATGAGCAGTTCTTC. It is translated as CASSRSAGGPDEQFF.

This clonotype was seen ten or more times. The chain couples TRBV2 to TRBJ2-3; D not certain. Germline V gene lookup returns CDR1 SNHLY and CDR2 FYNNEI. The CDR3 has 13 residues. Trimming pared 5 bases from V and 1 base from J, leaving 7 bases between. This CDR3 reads CASSKRGTDTQYF. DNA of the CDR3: TGTGCCAGCAGTAAAAGGGGCACAGATACGCAGTATTTT.

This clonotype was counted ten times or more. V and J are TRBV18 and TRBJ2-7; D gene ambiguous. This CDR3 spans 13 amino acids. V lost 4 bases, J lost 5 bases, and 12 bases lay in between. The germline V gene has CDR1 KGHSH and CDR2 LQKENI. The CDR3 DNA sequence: TGTGCCAGCTCACAGCAGCCACTCCACGAGCAGTACTTC. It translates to CASSQQPLHEQYF. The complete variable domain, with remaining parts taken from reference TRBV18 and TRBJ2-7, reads NAGVMQNPRHLVRRRGQEARLRCSPMKGHSHVYWYRQLPEEGLKFMVYLQKENIIDESGMPKERFSAEFPKEGPSILRIQQVVRGDSAAYFCASSQQPLHEQYFGPGTRLTVT.

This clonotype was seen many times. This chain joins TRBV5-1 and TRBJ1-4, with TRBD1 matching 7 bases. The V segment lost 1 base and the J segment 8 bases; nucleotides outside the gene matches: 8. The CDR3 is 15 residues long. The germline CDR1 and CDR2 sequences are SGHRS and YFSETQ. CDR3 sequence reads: CASSLTGVILEKLFF. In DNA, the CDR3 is TGCGCCAGCAGCTTGACAGGGGTGATCTTGGAAAAACTGTTTTTT.

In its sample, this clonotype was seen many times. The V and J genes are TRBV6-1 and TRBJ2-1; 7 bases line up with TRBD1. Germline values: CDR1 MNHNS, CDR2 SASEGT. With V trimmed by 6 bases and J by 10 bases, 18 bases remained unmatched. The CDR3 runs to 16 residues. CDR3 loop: CASREPGTASLGEQFF. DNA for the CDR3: TGTGCCAGCAGGGAGCCCGGGACAGCTTCTCTCGGAGAGCAGTTCTTC.

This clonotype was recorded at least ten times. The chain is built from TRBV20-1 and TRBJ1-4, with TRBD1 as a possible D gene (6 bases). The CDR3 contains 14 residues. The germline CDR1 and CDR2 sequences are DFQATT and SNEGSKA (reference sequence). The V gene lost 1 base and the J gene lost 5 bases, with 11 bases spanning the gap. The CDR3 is CSARGQVLNEKLFF. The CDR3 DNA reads TGCAGTGCTAGAGGACAGGTCTTAAATGAAAAACTGTTTTTT.

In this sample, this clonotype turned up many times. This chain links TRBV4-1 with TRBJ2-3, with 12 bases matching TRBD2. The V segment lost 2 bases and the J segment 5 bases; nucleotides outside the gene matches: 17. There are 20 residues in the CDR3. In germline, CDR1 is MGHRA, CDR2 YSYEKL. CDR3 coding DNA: TGCGCCAGCAGCCAATACCAAACACGACAGGGGGGACTAGCGGGAGATACGCAGTATTTT. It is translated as CASSQYQTRQGGLAGDTQYF.